These T cell receptor beta chains were read from a single sample in a study of CD8 T cells in Susac syndrome. TCRdb called the immunoSEQ multiplex PCR reads again in MiXCR, with one record for every CDR3 protein. Here the sample spans about 140,000 distinct CDR3 sequences, around 95% being singletons. Sequencing was performed on CD4+ T cells from PBMCs. Receptor source: a human donor with Susac syndrome. Both conserved end residues are part of each CDR3. A D gene is named only where the DNA matches it firmly. Clone sizes are given selectively: once, few, many, or a class where the clone is expanded.

V gene	D gene	clone size	J gene	CDR3 DNA	CDR3 protein
TRBV7-3	-	-	TRBJ2-7	TGTGCCAGCAGCACCCGTAACCAGGAATACGAGCAGTACTTC	CASSTRNQEYEQYF
TRBV4-1	-	-	TRBJ2-1	TGCGCCAGCAGCTACACTAGCCTGGTAAACAATGAGCAGTTCTTC	CASSYTSLVNNEQFF
TRBV20-1	TRBD1	-	TRBJ1-5	TGCAGTGCTACAACAGGGGCCGGCAATCAGCCCCAGCATTTT	CSATTGAGNQPQHF
TRBV20-1	-	-	TRBJ2-7	TGCAGTGCTAGCACTGAATACGAGCAGTACTTC	CSASTEYEQYF
TRBV20-1	-	-	TRBJ2-7	TGCAGTGCTAGTGACAGATACAGGGCACCCGAGCAGTACTTC	CSASDRYRAPEQYF
TRBV7-3	-	once	TRBJ1-2	TGTGCCAGCAGCGTGGTTTCGGGGTACGGCTACACCTTC	CASSVVSGYGYTF
TRBV6-5	-	-	TRBJ1-1	TGTGCCAGCAGTTACTCGGGAGGGGGTGAAGCTTTCTTT	CASSYSGGGEAFF
TRBV2	TRBD2	-	TRBJ2-7	TGTGCCAGCAGTGAAGGAACGGCGGGAGGAGGCTACGAGCAGTACTTC	CASSEGTAGGGYEQYF
TRBV12-3/TRBV12-4	-	-	TRBJ2-7	TGTGCCAGCAGTTTTGGGTTAGGGCAGTACTTC	CASSFGLGQYF
TRBV12-3/TRBV12-4	-	once	TRBJ1-2	TGTGCCAGCAGTTTAAGGGGATGGGACACCGAGGGAGGCTACACCTTC	CASSLRGWDTEGGYTF
TRBV4-2	-	once	TRBJ2-2	TGTGCCAGCAGCCAAGATCCCCCGACACCCGCGAACACCGGGGAGCTGTTTTTT	CASSQDPPTPANTGELFF
TRBV5-8	-	-	TRBJ1-2	TGTGCCAGCTACTCCCGGGGGAGACTGGGCTACACCTTC	CASYSRGRLGYTF
TRBV29-1	-	-	TRBJ2-2	TGCAGCGGCGGACAGAACACCGGGGAGCTGTTTTTT	CSGGQNTGELFF
TRBV30	TRBD2	-	TRBJ2-3	TGTGCCTGGGTAGCGGGAGGATTAACAGATACGCAGTATTTT	CAWVAGGLTDTQYF
TRBV12-3/TRBV12-4	TRBD2	-	TRBJ2-1	TGTGCCAGCATCCAAGCGGGAGGCTGGGATGAGCAGTTCTTC	CASIQAGGWDEQFF
TRBV30	-	-	TRBJ2-7	TGTGCCTCCGTCCGGGGCTACGAGCAGTACTTC	CASVRGYEQYF
TRBV29-1	-	once	TRBJ1-2	TGCAGCGTTTATCCGGCAGGAGGCTACACCTTC	CSVYPAGGYTF
TRBV5-4	-	-	TRBJ2-2	TGTGCCAGCAGCGTTTTTACCGGGGAGCTGTTTTTT	CASSVFTGELFF
TRBV29-1	-	-	TRBJ1-2	TGCAGCGCCGGAACAGGGTTGGGTAACTATGGCTACACCTTC	CSAGTGLGNYGYTF
TRBV3-1	-	-	TRBJ1-1	TGTGCCAGCAGCCATCAGGGGCGGGGTGAAGCTTTCTTT	CASSHQGRGEAFF
TRBV12-3/TRBV12-4	-	-	TRBJ2-2	TGTGCCAGCAGTATACAGGCGAACACCGGGGAGCTGTTTTTT	CASSIQANTGELFF
TRBV12-3/TRBV12-4	TRBD2	-	TRBJ2-7	TGTGCCAGCAGTTTAGCGGGGTTAGCGGGAGCCGCCTACGAGCAGTACTTC	CASSLAGLAGAAYEQYF
TRBV20-1	TRBD1	-	TRBJ1-2	TGCAGTGCTAGGCCGGGACAGGGGAGAGGCTACACCTTC	CSARPGQGRGYTF
TRBV18	-	-	TRBJ2-5	TGTGCCAGCTCACCAATGCAAGAGACCCAGTACTTC	CASSPMQETQYF
TRBV9	-	-	TRBJ2-1	TGTGCCAGCAGCGTAGCTGGACCCGAAGGTAATGAGCAGTTCTTC	CASSVAGPEGNEQFF
TRBV25-1	-	-	TRBJ1-1	TGTGCCAGCAGTGAACAGGGCGACACTGAAGCTTTCTTT	CASSEQGDTEAFF
TRBV30	-	-	TRBJ1-1	TGTGCCTGGAGTACCCGGGGGGTTCCCAACACTGAAGCTTTCTTT	CAWSTRGVPNTEAFF
TRBV15	-	once	TRBJ2-3	TGTGCCACCAGCAGAGATGCGGGTCGTATGGATACGCAGTATTTT	CATSRDAGRMDTQYF
TRBV20-1	-	-	TRBJ2-3	TGCAGTGCTAGAGATCCGGTGGGGGGAAGCACAGATACGCAGTATTTT	CSARDPVGGSTDTQYF
TRBV30	-	-	TRBJ1-2	TGTGCCTGGTCCCGAGGGGACCTAGCTAACTATGGCTACACCTTC	CAWSRGDLANYGYTF
TRBV7-9	-	-	TRBJ2-7	TGTGCCAGCAGCTTAGGGGTCAGGGATGAAAACGAGCAGTACTTC	CASSLGVRDENEQYF
TRBV2	TRBD1	-	TRBJ2-7	TGTGCCAGCAGGAAACAGGGGGCCACCTACGAGCAGTACTTC	CASRKQGATYEQYF
TRBV3-1	TRBD2	-	TRBJ2-7	TGTGCCAGCAGCCCCGGGACTAGCTACGAGCAGTACTTC	CASSPGTSYEQYF
TRBV18	-	few	TRBJ2-5	TGTGCCAGCTCACCAAAAGAGACCCAGTACTTC	CASSPKETQYF
TRBV6-5	TRBD2	-	TRBJ2-7	TGTGCCAGCAGTTTGAAGTTAGGAGCGGGAGCTCGCTACGAGCAGTACTTC	CASSLKLGAGARYEQYF
TRBV29-1	TRBD1	-	TRBJ2-5	TGCAGCGTTGAACTACAGGGGTACAGAGAGACCCAGTACTTC	CSVELQGYRETQYF
TRBV21-1	-	-	TRBJ2-5	TGTGCCAGCAGCAAACAAGGGACAGGTCGAGGGGAAGAGACCCAGTACTTC	CASSKQGTGRGEETQYF
TRBV30	TRBD1	-	TRBJ1-1	TGTGCCTGGAGTCTACCGGACAGGGCCATGAACACTGAAGCTTTCTTT	CAWSLPDRAMNTEAFF
TRBV29-1	TRBD1	-	TRBJ2-3	TGCAGCGTGGCCGGGACAGGGATAGGTAGGACAGATACGCAGTATTTT	CSVAGTGIGRTDTQYF
TRBV7-2	-	-	TRBJ1-2	TGTGCCAGCAGCTTAGCGCGGGGGGAAGGGAGCTACACCTTC	CASSLARGEGSYTF
TRBV25-1	TRBD1	-	TRBJ1-2	TGTGCCAGCAGTGAATTCGGCGGGGACAGGGTAGTCTATGGCTACACCTTC	CASSEFGGDRVVYGYTF
TRBV30	-	-	TRBJ1-2	TGTGCCTGGAGTGTACCGGGGGGCAATAACTATGGCTACACCTTC	CAWSVPGGNNYGYTF
TRBV20-1	-	-	TRBJ2-1	TGCAGTGCTAGCCCCGGGGGCGCCTACAATGAGCAGTTCTTC	CSASPGGAYNEQFF
TRBV7-8	-	-	TRBJ1-1	TGTGCCAGCAGCCTCCGAGAGGGGAGGCAAGCTTTCTTT	CASSLREGRQAFF
TRBV24-1	TRBD1	-	TRBJ1-2	TGTGCCACCAGTTCCGACAGGGCCGGCTATGGCTACACCTTC	CATSSDRAGYGYTF
TRBV24-1	-	-	TRBJ2-5	TGTGCCACCAGTGACCACCTGGCGGGCCCTCAAGAGACCCAGTACTTC	CATSDHLAGPQETQYF
TRBV24-1	-	-	TRBJ2-7	TGTGCCACCCGCCAAGACAGAAGCTCCTACGAGCAGTACTTC	CATRQDRSSYEQYF
TRBV27	-	-	TRBJ2-2	TGTGCCAGCAGTCCACCCGGGACACGCACCGGGGAGCTGTTTTTT	CASSPPGTRTGELFF
TRBV6-5	-	-	TRBJ2-1	TGTGCCAGCAGTTATGGGATCAACAATGAGCAGTTCTTC	CASSYGINNEQFF
TRBV6-4	-	-	TRBJ2-1	TGTGCCAGCAGTGAAGAACCCTCCTACAATGAGCAGTTCTTC	CASSEEPSYNEQFF
TRBV20-1	-	-	TRBJ2-1	TGCAGTGCTAAGCTTGGTGAGCAGTTCTTC	CSAKLGEQFF
TRBV14	-	-	TRBJ1-3	TGTGCCAGCAGCCAAGGGAAACAGTTCTCTGGAAACACCATATATTTT	CASSQGKQFSGNTIYF
TRBV13	TRBD1	-	TRBJ2-5	TGTGCCAGCAGCTTCTCTCGAGACAGGGGGCTGGAGACCCAGTACTTC	CASSFSRDRGLETQYF
TRBV30	TRBD1	-	TRBJ1-2	TGTGCCTGGAGTGCGGCGGGACAGCTTAACTATGGCTACACCTTC	CAWSAAGQLNYGYTF